Presented here are 27 T cell receptor beta chains from one specimen sequenced in a study of blood T cell repertoires in COVID-19. TCRdb's table, derived via immunoSEQ multiplex PCR, lists solely in-frame clones and lacks some. The sample comprises 250,000 to 300,000 clones, nearly 90% of which are singletons, and approximately 2.1% rests with the top ten. Sequencing was performed on peripheral blood. These receptors were collected from a woman aged 55-69 years with COVID-19, enrolled during active disease.

This clone has more than one count but fewer than ten. The V call is TRBV5-1, the J call TRBJ2-3; TRBD2 agrees at 12 bases. CDR1 is SGHRS, CDR2 YFSETQ, per germline. V shed 4 bases and J 2 bases; nucleotides not matched to a gene: 8. The CDR3 length is 17 residues. The CDR3, as DNA: TGCGCCAGCAGCCCCCGACTAGCGGGGGACATCACAGATACGCAGTATTTT. Protein product: CASSPRLAGDITDTQYF. Based on the CDR3 plus reference TRBV5-1 and TRBJ2-3, the full variable domain is KAGVTQTPRYLIKTRGQQVTLSCSPISGHRSVSWYQQTPGQGLQFLFEYFSETQRNKGNFPGRFSGRQFSNSRSEMNVSTLELGDSALYLCASSPRLAGDITDTQYFGPGTRLTVL.

The chain is built from TRBV9 and TRBJ1-2; D call uncertain. Germline V CDR1 and CDR2: SGDLS, YYNGEE. V was clipped by 4 bases and J by 5 bases, with 12 bases between them. There are 13 residues in the CDR3. DNA of the CDR3: TGTGCCAGCAGCCCCCGGGGTTTGTATGGCTACACCTTC. Protein product: CASSPRGLYGYTF.

V and J are TRBV18 and TRBJ1-1, with D tentatively TRBD1 (6 bases). The germline V and J ends were trimmed by 6 bases and 1 base, with 21 bases remaining between them. The CDR3 is made up of 17 amino acids. Germline V gene data show CDR1 as KGHSH and CDR2 as LQKENI. CDR3 amino acids: CASSEGLNRVGNTEAFF. CDR3 sequence (DNA): TGTGCCAGCTCCGAGGGACTAAACAGGGTGGGGAACACTGAAGCTTTCTTT.

The chain recombines TRBV15 with TRBJ1-2; 7 nucleotides align to TRBD1. V shed 0 bases, J shed 4 bases, and the junction held 8 bases outside the gene matches. Germline values: CDR1 LNHNV, CDR2 YYDKDF (reference sequence). The CDR3 runs to 16 residues. The CDR3 loop is CATSRDLGQNPYGYTF. The CDR3 coding sequence is TGTGCCACCAGCAGAGATCTGGGACAGAACCCCTATGGCTACACCTTC.

The rearrangement uses TRBV12-5 and TRBJ1-2, with D maybe TRBD1 (5 bases). Germline V lookup: CDR1 LGHNT, CDR2 FRNRAP. CDR3 size: 16 residues. The V gene lost 6 bases and the J gene lost 5 bases, with 22 bases spanning the gap. CDR3 sequence: CASGSGSRVVYYGYTF. The CDR3 DNA reads TGTGCTAGTGGGTCTGGTTCCAGGGTAGTATATTATGGCTACACCTTC.

The chain employs TRBV1 and TRBJ2-1; the table's D call TRBD2 went unverified against the DNA. TRBV1 is shown as a pseudogene. The CDR3 length is 18 residues. CDR3 nucleotides: TGCACCAGCAGCCAAGGGATCGGGACTAGCGGGGGGAGGAATGAGCAGTTCTTC. It is translated as CTSSQGIGTSGGRNEQFF.

The rearrangement joins TRBV14 to TRBJ1-6; D unclear. The V end was cut by 4 bases, the J end by 0 bases, with 13 bases between. Germline V gene sequence: CDR1 SGHDN, CDR2 FVKESK. CDR3 length: 17 residues. CDR3 bases: TGTGCCAGCAGCCCTCAGGCCCTCCGCTCCTATAATTCACCCCTCCACTTT. It codes for CASSPQALRSYNSPLHF.

The V and J genes are TRBV19 and TRBJ2-3, with TRBD2 matching over 8 bases. The CDR3 totals 15 residues. The J segment lost 7 bases and the V segment lost 4 bases, leaving 10 bases of the junction unmatched. Per germline, CDR1 LNHDA and CDR2 SQIVND (reference sequence). The CDR3 DNA is TGTGCCAGTAGTACAGCGGGGGAGCCCCCCAATACGCAGTATTTT. The encoded protein is CASSTAGEPPNTQYF. Looking up the rest from reference TRBV19 and TRBJ2-3 gives the full variable domain: DGGITQSPKYLFRKEGQNVTLSCEQNLNHDAMYWYRQDPGQGLRLIYYSQIVNDFQKGDIAEGYSVSREKKESFPLTVTSAQKNPTAFYLCASSTAGEPPNTQYFGPGTRLTVL.

The rearrangement joins TRBV25-1 to TRBJ1-3, with TRBD1 matching over 7 bases. V lost 3 bases to trimming and J lost 0 bases; unmatched junction nucleotides: 8. Germline CDR1 reads MGHDK; CDR2 reads SYGVNS. CDR3 length: 17 residues. This CDR3 is CASSEVGQEYSGNTIYF. CDR3 bases: TGTGCCAGCAGTGAGGTAGGACAGGAATACTCTGGAAACACCATATATTTT.

This chain joins TRBV19 and TRBJ1-2; D is undetermined. Germline V gene sequence: CDR1 LNHDA, CDR2 SQIVND (reference sequence). CDR3 length equals 13 residues. The V and J ends lost 6 bases and 3 bases respectively, with 11 bases between them. The CDR3 DNA reads TGTGCCAGTAGGGGAGAAGGTGACTATGGCTACACCTTC. Protein sequence: CASRGEGDYGYTF.

The V call is TRBV4-3, the J call TRBJ1-1, with a possible D match to TRBD1 (5 bases). The germline V and J ends were trimmed by 5 bases and 4 bases, with 14 bases remaining between them. Germline CDR1 and CDR2: LGHNA and YSLEER. CDR3 length equals 14 residues. The CDR3 DNA is TGCGCCAGCAGCTCTCCTAGAACAGGCACTGAAGCTTTCTTT. Translating it yields CASSSPRTGTEAFF.

The chain links TRBV5-8 to TRBJ1-5; a possible D gene is TRBD1 (6 bases). CDR1 is SGHTS and CDR2 is YDEGEE in the germline V gene. This CDR3 comprises 12 residues. Trimming stripped 3 bases from V and 5 bases from J, with 6 bases between. The CDR3 DNA reads TGTGCCAGCAGCTACAGGGATCAGCCCCAGCATTTT. This codes for CASSYRDQPQHF.

This clone has only a few counts. The chain links TRBV7-9 to TRBJ1-2; weak D call: TRBD1 (6 bases). Trimming removed 5 bases at V and 8 bases at J, with 30 bases between. This CDR3 is 18 amino acids long. Germline-derived CDR1 and CDR2 are SEHNR and FQNEAQ (reference sequence). For the CDR3, the DNA is TGTGCCAGCAGCCCACCCGGACAGTCGGAGCAAGGGCAGTCGGGCTACACCTTC. Protein sequence: CASSPPGQSEQGQSGYTF.

This clone was seen a single time. The J gene is TRBJ2-1, the V gene TRBV19, with D maybe TRBD2 (6 bases). From germline, CDR1 is LNHDA and CDR2 SQIVND (reference sequence). The CDR3 loop spans 13 amino acids. Trimming cost V 8 bases and J 9 bases, with 17 bases left between them. The CDR3, as DNA: TGTGCCAGTCACGGGGGAGTGTTCAGTGAGCAGTTCTTC. It encodes CASHGGVFSEQFF.

The J gene is TRBJ1-6, the V gene TRBV4-2; TRBD1 matches 8 bases. This CDR3 comprises 18 residues. Germline lookup yields CDR1 LGHNA and CDR2 YNFKEQ. J gave up 1 base and V 1 base, and 6 bases lay outside the gene matches. CDR3 amino acids: CASSQGQGALSYNSPLHF. In nucleotides, the CDR3 is TGTGCCAGCAGCCAAGGTCAGGGGGCGCTTTCCTATAATTCACCCCTCCACTTT.

The V and J genes are TRBV6-2 or TRBV6-3 and TRBJ2-1; TRBD2 matches at 10 bases. The CDR3 sequence is 17 residues long. Trimming removed 4 bases from V and 4 bases from J; junction bases left unmatched: 10. Germline CDR1 MNHEY, CDR2 SVGEGT. CDR3 nucleotide sequence: TGTGCCAGCAGTTCTCGCCAAGCGGGGGGGCCGTACAATGAGCAGTTCTTC. The encoded protein is CASSSRQAGGPYNEQFF.

The rearrangement joins TRBV3-1 (or the pseudogene TRBV3-2) to TRBJ1-6; perhaps TRBD1 as D (5 bases). Germline CDR1 reads LGHDT; CDR2 reads YNNKEL (reference sequence). The CDR3 covers 14 residues. The V end was cut by 4 bases, the J end by 7 bases, with 11 bases between. The CDR3 DNA follows: TGTGCCAGCAGCCGGGCTTCAGGGAATTCACCCCTCCACTTT. It encodes CASSRASGNSPLHF.

The rearrangement uses TRBV6-2 or TRBV6-3 and TRBJ1-1; D might be TRBD1 (5 bases). Trimming removed 0 bases at V and 3 bases at J, with 8 bases between. The CDR3 loop spans 14 amino acids. Per germline, CDR1 MNHEY and CDR2 SVGEGT. The CDR3 is CASSYSFRDTEAFF. The CDR3 DNA is TGTGCCAGCAGTTACTCGTTCAGGGACACTGAAGCTTTCTTT.

The gene calls are TRBV29-1 and TRBJ2-7, with 7 bases lining up with TRBD1. Trimming removed 7 bases from V and 3 bases from J; junction bases left unmatched: 3. CDR3 length equals 11 residues. The germline gives CDR1 SQVTM, CDR2 ANQGSEA. The CDR3 sequence: CSAGTDYEQYF. The CDR3 DNA sequence: TGCAGCGCCGGGACAGACTACGAGCAGTACTTC.

The rearrangement joins TRBV19 to TRBJ1-2; 7 positions agree with TRBD1. This CDR3 has 13 amino acids. Germline V gene lookup returns CDR1 LNHDA and CDR2 SQIVND (reference sequence). With 5 bases clipped from V and 8 bases from J, the junction kept 8 bases outside the gene matches. The CDR3 protein is CASSPRQGEGYTF. CDR3 DNA sequence: TGTGCCAGTAGTCCCAGACAGGGAGAGGGCTACACCTTC.

The chain recombines TRBV6-5 with TRBJ1-1; 8 bases map to TRBD1. J gave up 6 bases and V 4 bases, and 13 bases lay outside the gene matches. The CDR3 loop spans 16 amino acids. Germline V gene sequence: CDR1 MNHEY, CDR2 SVGAGI. CDR3 sequence: CASSSGQGPRFSEAFF. The CDR3 nucleotides read TGTGCCAGCAGTTCCGGACAGGGCCCGCGGTTCTCTGAAGCTTTCTTT.

The chain couples TRBV6-2 or TRBV6-3 to TRBJ1-4; 7 bases are shared with TRBD1. Germline CDR1 is MNHEY and CDR2 is SVGEGT. With 0 bases clipped from V and 7 bases from J, the junction kept 17 bases outside the gene matches. The length of the CDR3 is 19 residues. The CDR3 sequence is CASSYSSRQGGLRIEKLFF. In nucleotides, the CDR3 is TGTGCCAGCAGTTACTCGAGTAGACAGGGCGGCCTTCGGATTGAAAAACTGTTTTTT.

CDR3 nucleotide sequence: TGTGCCAGCAGTGAACAGGGGCCATATGAAGCTTTCTTT. Translated, it gives CASSEQGPYEAFF. The chain recombines TRBV2 with TRBJ1-1; D is perhaps TRBD1 (6 bases). This CDR3 region has 13 residues. V lost 2 bases to trimming and J lost 7 bases, with 11 bases between them. Germline assignment: CDR1 SNHLY and CDR2 FYNNEI. Based on the CDR3 plus reference TRBV2 and TRBJ1-1, the full variable domain is EPEVTQTPSHQVTQMGQEVILRCVPISNHLYFYWYRQILGQKVEFLVSFYNNEISEKSEIFDDQFSVERPDGSNFTLKIRSTKLEDSAMYFCASSEQGPYEAFFGQGTRLTVV.

V is TRBV5-1 and J is TRBJ1-1; the D is unclear. The V gene's germline CDR1 is SGHRS and CDR2 YFSETQ. This CDR3 is 14 amino acids long. Trimming shortened V by 0 bases and J by 4 bases, and 10 bases separated the two germline ends. The CDR3 sequence: CASSLAGGPTEAFF. CDR3 coding DNA: TGCGCCAGCAGCTTGGCCGGCGGGCCCACTGAAGCTTTCTTT. Drawing the rest from reference TRBV5-1 and TRBJ1-1, the complete variable domain is KAGVTQTPRYLIKTRGQQVTLSCSPISGHRSVSWYQQTPGQGLQFLFEYFSETQRNKGNFPGRFSGRQFSNSRSEMNVSTLELGDSALYLCASSLAGGPTEAFFGQGTRLTVV.

The chain couples TRBV7-8 to TRBJ2-5; TRBD2 might be the D (7 bases). With 3 bases removed from V and 9 bases from J, the gap between germline ends came to 20 bases. The CDR3 sequence is 15 residues long. Germline CDR1 SGHVS, CDR2 FQNEAQ. DNA for the CDR3: TGTGCCAGCAGCTTCCTTAGGGGGGGCCTTCTCGCCCAGTACTTC. Its translation: CASSFLRGGLLAQYF.

CDR3 in DNA: TGCAGCGTTGCTTGGACAGGCTATGGCTACACCTTC. Translation gives CSVAWTGYGYTF. V gene TRBV29-1 combines with J gene TRBJ1-2; 7 bases align to TRBD1. The CDR3 is 12 amino acids. CDR1 is SQVTM and CDR2 is ANQGSEA in the germline V gene. Unmatched junction bases numbered 3, after V lost 4 bases and J lost 4 bases.

V and J are TRBV5-4 and TRBJ1-6, with 8 bases fitting TRBD1. V trimming: 5 bases; J trimming: 6 bases; junction bases outside the gene matches: 1. The CDR3 sequence is 13 residues long. Germline V lookup: CDR1 SGHNT, CDR2 YYREEE (reference sequence). CDR3 region: CASRDRGNSPLHF. For the CDR3, the DNA is TGTGCCAGCAGAGACAGGGGTAATTCACCCCTCCACTTT.